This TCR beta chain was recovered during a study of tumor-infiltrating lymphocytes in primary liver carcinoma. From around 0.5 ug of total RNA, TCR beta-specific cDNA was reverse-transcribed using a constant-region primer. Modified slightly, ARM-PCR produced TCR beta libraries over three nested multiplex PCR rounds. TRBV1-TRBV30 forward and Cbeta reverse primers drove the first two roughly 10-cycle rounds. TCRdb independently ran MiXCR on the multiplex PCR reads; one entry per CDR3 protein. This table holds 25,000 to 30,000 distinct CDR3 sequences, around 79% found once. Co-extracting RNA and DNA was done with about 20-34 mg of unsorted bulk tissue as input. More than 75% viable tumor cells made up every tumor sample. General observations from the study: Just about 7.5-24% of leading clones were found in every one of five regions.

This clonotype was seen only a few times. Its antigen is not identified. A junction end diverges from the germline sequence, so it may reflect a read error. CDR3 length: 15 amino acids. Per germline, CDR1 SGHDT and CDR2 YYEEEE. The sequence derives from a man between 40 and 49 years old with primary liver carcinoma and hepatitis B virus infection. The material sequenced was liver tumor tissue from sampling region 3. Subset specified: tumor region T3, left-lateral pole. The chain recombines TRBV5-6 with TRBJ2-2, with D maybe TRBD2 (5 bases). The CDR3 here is CASSLAPKVTGELFF. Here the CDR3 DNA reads TGTGCCAGCAGCTTGGCACCCAAAGTCACCGGGGAGTTGTTTTTT.